This T cell receptor (beta chain) was captured in a study of T cells after yellow fever vaccination. Regarding the study as a whole: When the response was secondary, it was weaker but reached its peak faster, day 5 versus 15. A limited proportion of clonotypes was detected within both the CD4 and CD8 compartments. The presence of abundant clonotypes contaminating from the bulk population was possible in FACS-sorted repertoires.

Remarks on this clonotype: Antigen: not known.

TCRdb redid the calling of the 5' RACE reads with MiXCR, one entry per CDR3 protein. The sample lists 300,000 to 350,000 distinct CDR3 sequences; 4% to 5.5% were seen once. V lost 4 bases, J lost 6 bases, and 8 bases stayed unmatched. The CDR3 covers 14 residues. CDR1 and CDR2 from the germline V gene are SGHRS and YFSETQ. The sequences come from PBMCs, collected 15 days after the yellow fever booster vaccination. V is TRBV5-1 and J is TRBJ2-5; TRBD1 agrees at 8 bases. The source of this sequence is a man aged 18-30 years who received the YFV17D yellow fever vaccine. Here the CDR3 reads CASSHDRGWKTQYF. As DNA, the CDR3 is TGCGCCAGCAGCCACGACAGGGGATGGAAGACCCAGTACTTC.